This TCR beta chain is from a study of blood T cells in healthy people across ages. This CDR3 is 13 amino acids long. The germline V and J ends were trimmed by 3 bases and 6 bases, with 9 bases remaining between them. Germline V gene sequence: CDR1 DFQATT, CDR2 SNEGSKA (reference sequence). Primed by a sample-barcoded 5' primer and a J-beta primer mix, a second PCR proceeded for roughly 7 to 12 cycles. Through a template-switch adaptor with 12 random nucleotides, each cDNA molecule received a tag. TCRdb ran MiXCR on the 5' RACE reads and lists one entry per CDR3 protein. This repertoire shows more than 800,000 distinct CDR3 sequences, 29% found once; its top ten account for around a sixth. This clonotype was seen ten or more times. Its target is not known. Findings of the study overall: Among T cells, TCR beta diversity per million cells dropped roughly linearly as age rose.

Peripheral blood from each donor was collected in a volume of 9.5 to 10 milliliters. This clonotype was sampled from an elderly woman in good health. The sequenced sample was blood. The chain has TRBV20-1 and TRBJ1-6; D gene ambiguous. The CDR3 spells CSASPRSNSPLHF. DNA for the CDR3: TGCAGTGCTAGTCCCAGGAGTAATTCACCCCTCCACTTT.